The clone carrying this T cell receptor beta chain has just a few counts. Its antigen is not known. V lost 6 bases, J lost 0 bases, and 3 bases lay in between. The CDR3 extends over 12 amino acids. Germline lookup yields CDR1 MNHNS and CDR2 SASEGT. TCRdb fed the reads into MiXCR, producing one record per CDR3 protein. This sample has some 16,000 distinct CDR3 sequences, with 22% found just once. This sample is drawn from a study of liver allograft versus peripheral blood T cells. Study-level information: Hepatic allograft T cell receptor repertoires were evaluated relative to those present in recipients' peripheral blood. General study results and limits: Peripheral blood T cell receptor repertoires reportedly differed from those found within liver allografts.

This chain connects TRBV6-1 to TRBJ1-3; D not resolved. The TCR sequence derives from a human patient who had a liver transplant. Some T cells may be graft donor cells. Written as DNA, the CDR3 is TGTGCCAGCAGACACTCTGGAAACACCATATATTTT. Translating it yields CASRHSGNTIYF.